This TCR beta chain was identified during a study of blood T cell repertoires in COVID-19. Unmatched junction bases numbered 8, after V lost 1 base and J lost 10 bases. The CDR3 is 16 residues long. Germline V gives CDR1 LGHDT, CDR2 YNNKEL (reference sequence). Sequencing was performed with immunoSEQ multiplex PCR; in TCRdb, only in-frame clones are kept and a portion is missing. This table holds fewer than 350,000 clones, around 93% found once. Those who participated ranged in age from roughly 18 to 90 years and resided in approximately 26 US areas. Membership in each cohort depended on participant-reported clinical history. Up to 2 weeks before entering the study, exposed participants had met a COVID-19 case.

This clonotype originated in a man aged 35-49 years who had been exposed to COVID-19. The chain carries TRBV3-1 (or the pseudogene TRBV3-2) and TRBJ2-1, with 12 bases matching TRBD2. The sequenced sample was PBMCs or T cells enriched from blood (not recorded which). The CDR3: CASSQGRLAGGHEQFF. The CDR3 DNA reads TGTGCCAGCAGCCAAGGGCGTCTAGCGGGAGGGCACGAGCAGTTCTTC.